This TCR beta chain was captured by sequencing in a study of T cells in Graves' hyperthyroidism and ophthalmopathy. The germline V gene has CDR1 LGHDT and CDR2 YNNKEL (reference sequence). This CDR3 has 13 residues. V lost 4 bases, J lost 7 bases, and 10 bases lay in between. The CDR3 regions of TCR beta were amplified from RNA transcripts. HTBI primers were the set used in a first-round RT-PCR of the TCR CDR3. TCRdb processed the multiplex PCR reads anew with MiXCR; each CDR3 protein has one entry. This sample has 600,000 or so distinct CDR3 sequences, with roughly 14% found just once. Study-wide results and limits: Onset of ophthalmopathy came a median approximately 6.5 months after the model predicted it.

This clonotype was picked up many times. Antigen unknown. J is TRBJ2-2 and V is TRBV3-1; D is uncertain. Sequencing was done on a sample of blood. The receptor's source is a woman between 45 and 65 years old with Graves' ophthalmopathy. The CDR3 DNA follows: TGTGCCAGCAGCCCATTTTTGGGCGGGGAGCTGTTTTTT. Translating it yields CASSPFLGGELFF. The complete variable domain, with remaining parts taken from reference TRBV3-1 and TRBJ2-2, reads DTAVSQTPKYLVTQMGNDKSIKCEQNLGHDTMYWYKQDSKKFLKIMFSYNNKELIINETVPNRFSPKSPDKAHLNLHINSLELGDSAVYFCASSPFLGGELFFGEGSRLTVL.